This TCR beta chain was found in a study of identical twins. After template switching added a universal primer site, the resulting cDNA carried unique molecular identifiers. TCRdb re-called the 5' RACE reads with MiXCR, one entry per CDR3 protein. The sample lists some 460,000 distinct CDR3 sequences, 14% occurring once. On this clonotype itself: Its target is unknown.

General study findings and limits: Out-of-frame TCR alpha sharing observed in monozygotic twins exceeded model estimates. Fewer insertions marked abundant cord blood beta clonotypes; young adult naive trended weakly, memory not at all.

From germline, CDR1 is ENHRY and CDR2 SYGVKD. Losses at the gene ends were 3 bases for V and 4 bases for J; bases not matched to a gene: 5. The CDR3 contains 15 residues. This same sample was also taken into another study, of yellow fever vaccine responses in identical twins. According to that study: It has been reported that, in twins, the vaccine T cell response seemed partly convergent and partly personalized.

This clonotype originated in a woman aged 18-35 years in good health. The rearrangement uses TRBV10-3 and TRBJ2-1, with TRBD1 matching over 8 bases. The material sequenced was CD4+ T cells sorted from blood. The CDR3 protein is CAISDRTGRYNEQFF. The DNA of the CDR3 is TGTGCCATCAGTGACAGGACAGGGCGGTACAATGAGCAGTTCTTC.